This note documents a single T cell receptor beta chain sequence. The antigen remains unidentified. A universal primer site arose from template switching, and cDNA bore unique molecular identifiers. In TCRdb, the 5' RACE reads were re-called with MiXCR into one record per CDR3 protein. The sample records some 1,600,000 distinct CDR3 sequences, under 35% being singletons. These data come from a study of identical twins. Findings and caveats of the study: There were fewer insertions in abundant cord blood beta clonotypes, but memory repertoires showed no such pattern. Invariant populations such as MAIT and iNKT cells could partly muddle zero-insertion analyses. There was more out-of-frame TCR alpha sharing in monozygotic twins than models estimated.

Losses at the gene ends were 4 bases for V and 2 bases for J; bases not matched to a gene: 7. The CDR3 is made up of 16 amino acids. The germline gives CDR1 SGHTS, CDR2 YDEGEE. The V gene is TRBV5-8, the J gene TRBJ2-1; 9 positions match TRBD1. The sequenced sample was cord blood. This sequence originates from a newborn girl in good health. The chain's CDR3 is CASSVRTGATYNEQFF. CDR3 DNA sequence: TGTGCCAGCAGCGTACGGACAGGGGCGACCTACAATGAGCAGTTCTTC.